The clone carrying this T cell receptor beta chain was counted between two and nine times. The entry originates in a study of blood T cell repertoires in COVID-19. The method was immunoSEQ multiplex PCR; TCRdb's version includes in-frame clones alone and lacks a portion of them. The sample lists roughly 180,000 clones; around 88% were seen once. With 0 bases removed from V and 7 bases from J, the gap between germline ends came to 14 bases. The germline CDR1 and CDR2 sequences are SGDLS and YYNGEE. The CDR3 has 16 amino acids. The sequenced sample consisted of PBMCs or T cells enriched from blood (not recorded which). The V call is TRBV9, the J call TRBJ1-6; possibly TRBD1 for D (5 bases). The receptor comes from a woman in her 30s who had recovered from COVID-19. This CDR3 is CASSVEGGVGNSPLHF. CDR3 DNA: TGTGCCAGCAGCGTAGAAGGAGGGGTCGGGAATTCACCCCTCCACTTT.